The T cell receptor (beta chain) described here comes from a study of OX40 agonist ivuxolimab in advanced cancers. Overall study findings and caveats: Within 6 weeks, CD4+ and CD8+ blood T cells expanded clonally at 0.1 to 3.0 mg/kg. Expanded peripheral T-cell antigen specificity went undetermined. Certain nonresponders additionally had low normalized T-cell clonal expansion.

The table came from immunoSEQ multiplex PCR; TCRdb's copy has only in-frame clones and leaves some out. The profile shows tens of thousands of clones, about 83% of them singletons. By proportion, this clone is large. The antigen is undetermined. The material sequenced was CD4+ or CD8+ T cells sorted from blood, taken in a trial of the OX40 agonist ivuxolimab. This clonotype was sampled from an adult with an advanced solid tumor such as melanoma, head and neck, liver or kidney cancer.

CDR3 DNA: TGTGCCAGTAGTATTAGGAACAGAATCTACGAGCAGTACTTC. Its protein is CASSIRNRIYEQYF. The chain couples TRBV19 to TRBJ2-7, with D unresolved. Trimming left V 3 bases short and J 3 bases short, with 12 bases between. The CDR3 totals 14 residues. Germline assignment: CDR1 LNHDA and CDR2 SQIVND (reference sequence). The entire variable domain, with the rest obtained from reference TRBV19 and TRBJ2-7, is as follows: DGGITQSPKYLFRKEGQNVTLSCEQNLNHDAMYWYRQDPGQGLRLIYYSQIVNDFQKGDIAEGYSVSREKKESFPLTVTSAQKNPTAFYLCASSIRNRIYEQYFGPGTRLTVT.